This T cell receptor beta chain is from a study of blood T cell repertoires in COVID-19. Study summary: From T cells, B-cell-depleted T cells, or PBMCs came the material, which was cDNA or gDNA.

Per the study methods: How many nucleated cells were present was estimated from reference gene primer amplification. Sequencing was performed with immunoSEQ multiplex PCR; in TCRdb, only in-frame clones are kept and a portion is missing. Clone size and the V and J calls come from that table; the DNA yielded D and trimming. Of tens of thousands of clones listed, about two thirds are singletons. The sequence came from a boy aged 2 to 10 with active or convalescent COVID-19. Sequences were obtained from peripheral blood.

The CDR3: CASSELIGVGGETQYF. DNA for the CDR3: TGTGCCAGCAGTGAATTGATTGGGGTTGGGGGGGAGACCCAGTACTTC. This chain joins TRBV6-1 and TRBJ2-5, with a weak D call TRBD2 (6 bases). CDR1 and CDR2 (germline): MNHNS, SASEGT. The V end was cut by 2 bases, the J end by 5 bases, with 18 bases between. The CDR3 spans 16 residues.